This TCR beta chain appears in the sequencing data of a study of identifying expanded T cells in peripheral blood. The assay was immunoSEQ multiplex PCR, and TCRdb's table has in-frame clones only and misses some. The data show 95,000 to 100,000 clones, with around 88% seen just once and about 17% held by the top ten. The CDR3 consists of 17 residues. Looked up from germline, CDR1 is LNHDA and CDR2 is SQIVND (reference sequence). The V end lost 8 bases, the J end lost 0 bases, and 20 bases lay between the germline ends. The rearrangement uses TRBV19 and TRBJ1-5; perhaps TRBD1 as D (5 bases). The TCR was taken from a person between 18 and 75 years old in good health. The source material was blood. The CDR3 DNA follows: TGTGCCAGTCGGCGCGACGGGGCTACCCATAGCAATCAGCCCCAGCATTTT. This sequence encodes CASRRDGATHSNQPQHF.